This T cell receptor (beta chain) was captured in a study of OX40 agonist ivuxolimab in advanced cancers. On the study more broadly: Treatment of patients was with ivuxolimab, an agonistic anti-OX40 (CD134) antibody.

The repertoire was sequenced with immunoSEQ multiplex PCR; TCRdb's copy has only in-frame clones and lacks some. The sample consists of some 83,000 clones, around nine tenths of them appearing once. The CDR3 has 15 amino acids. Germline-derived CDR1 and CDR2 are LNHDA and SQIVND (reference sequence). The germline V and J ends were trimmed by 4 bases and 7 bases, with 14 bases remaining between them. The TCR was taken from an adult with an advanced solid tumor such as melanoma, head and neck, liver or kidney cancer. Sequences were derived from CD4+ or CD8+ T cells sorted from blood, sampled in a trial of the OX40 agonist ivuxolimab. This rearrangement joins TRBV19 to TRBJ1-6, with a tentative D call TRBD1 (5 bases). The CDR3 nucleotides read TGTGCCAGTAGTACGAGGGGCGCGCGGAATTCACCCCTCCACTTT. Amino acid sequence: CASSTRGARNSPLHF.